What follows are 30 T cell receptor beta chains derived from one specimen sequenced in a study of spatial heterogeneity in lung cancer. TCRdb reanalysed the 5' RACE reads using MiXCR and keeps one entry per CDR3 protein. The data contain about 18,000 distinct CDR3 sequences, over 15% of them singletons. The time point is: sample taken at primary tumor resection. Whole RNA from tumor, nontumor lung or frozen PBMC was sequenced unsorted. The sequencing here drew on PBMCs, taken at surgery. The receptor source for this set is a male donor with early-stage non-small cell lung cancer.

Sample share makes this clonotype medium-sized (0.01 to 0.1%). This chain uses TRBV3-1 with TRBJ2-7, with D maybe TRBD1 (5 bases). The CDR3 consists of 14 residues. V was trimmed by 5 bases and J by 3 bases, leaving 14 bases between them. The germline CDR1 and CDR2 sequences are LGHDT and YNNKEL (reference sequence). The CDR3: CASSGASTGYEQYF. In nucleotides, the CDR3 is TGTGCCAGCAGCGGGGCGAGTACCGGCTACGAGCAGTACTTC.

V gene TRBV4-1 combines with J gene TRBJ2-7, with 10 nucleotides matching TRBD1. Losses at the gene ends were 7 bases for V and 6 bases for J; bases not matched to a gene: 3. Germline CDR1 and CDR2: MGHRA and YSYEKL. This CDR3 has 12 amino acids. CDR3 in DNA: TGCGCCAGCATGGGGGACAGGGGCGAGCAGTACTTC. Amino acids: CASMGDRGEQYF.

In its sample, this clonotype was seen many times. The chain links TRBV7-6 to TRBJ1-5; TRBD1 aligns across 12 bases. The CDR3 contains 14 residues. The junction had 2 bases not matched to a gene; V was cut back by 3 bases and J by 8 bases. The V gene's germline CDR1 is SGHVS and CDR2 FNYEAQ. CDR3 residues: CASSFGTGGEPQHF. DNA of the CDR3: TGTGCCAGCAGCTTTGGGACAGGGGGCGAGCCCCAGCATTTT.

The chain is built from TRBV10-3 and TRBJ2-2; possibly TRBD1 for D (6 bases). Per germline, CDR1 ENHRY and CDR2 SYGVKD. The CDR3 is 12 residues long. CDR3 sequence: CAHRANTGELFF. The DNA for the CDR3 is TGTGCTCACAGGGCTAACACCGGGGAGCTGTTTTTT.

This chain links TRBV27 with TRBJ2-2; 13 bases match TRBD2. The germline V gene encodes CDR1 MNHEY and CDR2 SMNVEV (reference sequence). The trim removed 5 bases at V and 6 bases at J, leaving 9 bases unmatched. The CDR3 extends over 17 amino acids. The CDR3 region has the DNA TGTGCCAGCAGTCCCCGACTAGCGGGGGGCCGGGCCGGGGAGCTGTTTTTT. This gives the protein CASSPRLAGGRAGELFF.

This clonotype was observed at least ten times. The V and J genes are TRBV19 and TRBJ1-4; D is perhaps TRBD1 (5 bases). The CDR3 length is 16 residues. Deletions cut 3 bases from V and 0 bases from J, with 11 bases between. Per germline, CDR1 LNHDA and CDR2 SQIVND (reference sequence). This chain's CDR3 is CASSIGQGATNEKLFF. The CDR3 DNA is TGTGCCAGTAGTATTGGGCAGGGAGCAACTAATGAAAAACTGTTTTTT.

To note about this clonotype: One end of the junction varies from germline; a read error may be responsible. CDR3: CASSIFGSGELIF. The DNA for the CDR3 is TGTGCCAGTAGTATCTTTGGTTCCGGGGAGCTGATTTTT. This rearrangement joins TRBV19 to TRBJ2-2; the D gene is possibly TRBD2 (5 bases). The CDR3 contains 13 residues. Germline CDR1 is LNHDA and CDR2 is SQIVND (reference sequence).

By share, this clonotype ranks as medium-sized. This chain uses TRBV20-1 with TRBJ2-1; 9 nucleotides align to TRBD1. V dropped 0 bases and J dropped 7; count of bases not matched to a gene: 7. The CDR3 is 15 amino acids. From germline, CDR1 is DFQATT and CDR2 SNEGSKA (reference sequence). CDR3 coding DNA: TGCAGTGCTAGAGATCGGACAGGGGCGGGGAATGAGCAGTTCTTC. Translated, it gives CSARDRTGAGNEQFF.

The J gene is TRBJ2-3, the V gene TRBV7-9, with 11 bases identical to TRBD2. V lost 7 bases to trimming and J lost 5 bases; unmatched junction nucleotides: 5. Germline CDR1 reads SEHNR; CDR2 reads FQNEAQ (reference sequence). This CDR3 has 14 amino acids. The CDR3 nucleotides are TGTGCCAGCACCCCCGGGACTAGCGGAGATACGCAGTATTTT. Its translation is CASTPGTSGDTQYF. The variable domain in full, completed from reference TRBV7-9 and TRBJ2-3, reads DTGVSQNPRHKITKRGQNVTFRCDPISEHNRLYWYRQTLGQGPEFLTYFQNEAQLEKSRLLSDRFSAERPKGSFSTLEIQRTEQGDSAMYLCASTPGTSGDTQYFGPGTRLTVL.

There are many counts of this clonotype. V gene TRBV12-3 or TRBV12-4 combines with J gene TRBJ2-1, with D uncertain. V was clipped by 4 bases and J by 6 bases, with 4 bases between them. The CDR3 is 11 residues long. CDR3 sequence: CASSSLNEQFF. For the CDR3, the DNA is TGTGCCAGCAGTTCCCTCAATGAGCAGTTCTTC.

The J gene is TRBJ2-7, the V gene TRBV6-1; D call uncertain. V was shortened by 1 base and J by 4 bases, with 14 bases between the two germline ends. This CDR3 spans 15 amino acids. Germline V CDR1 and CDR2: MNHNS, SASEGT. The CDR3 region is CASSEEVHQWYEQYF. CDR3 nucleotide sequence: TGTGCCAGCAGTGAAGAGGTCCACCAGTGGTACGAGCAGTACTTC.

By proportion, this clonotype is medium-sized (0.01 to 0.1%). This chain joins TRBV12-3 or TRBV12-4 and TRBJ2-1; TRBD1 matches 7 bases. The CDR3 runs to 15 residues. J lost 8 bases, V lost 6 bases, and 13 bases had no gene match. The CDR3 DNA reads TGTGCCAGCAGCCCCGGGACAGCTCCGATTTATGAGCAGTTCTTC. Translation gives CASSPGTAPIYEQFF.

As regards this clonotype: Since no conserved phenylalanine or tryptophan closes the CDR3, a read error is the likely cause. The CDR3 protein is CSARDSTGQSYNSPLHL. The CDR3 DNA follows: TGCAGTGCTAGAGATTCTACGGGACAGTCCTATAATTCACCCCTCCACCTT. The chain combines TRBV20-1 with TRBJ1-6, with 7 bases aligning to TRBD1. CDR1 DFQATT and CDR2 SNEGSKA come from the germline V gene (reference sequence). With 0 bases clipped from V and 1 base from J, the junction kept 6 bases outside the gene matches. The CDR3 runs 17 residues.

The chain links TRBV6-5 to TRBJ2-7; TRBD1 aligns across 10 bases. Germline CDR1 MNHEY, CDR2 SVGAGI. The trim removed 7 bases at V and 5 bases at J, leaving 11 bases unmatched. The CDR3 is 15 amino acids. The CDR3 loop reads CASTPARDRGHEQYF. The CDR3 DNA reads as TGTGCCAGCACCCCTGCCCGGGACAGGGGCCACGAGCAGTACTTC.

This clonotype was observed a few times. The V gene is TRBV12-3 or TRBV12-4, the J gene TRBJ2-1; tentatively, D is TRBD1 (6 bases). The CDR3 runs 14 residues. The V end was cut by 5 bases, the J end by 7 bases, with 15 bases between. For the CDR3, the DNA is TGTGCCAGCAGTATCGGAGGACAGACAAATGAGCAGTTCTTC. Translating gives CASSIGGQTNEQFF.

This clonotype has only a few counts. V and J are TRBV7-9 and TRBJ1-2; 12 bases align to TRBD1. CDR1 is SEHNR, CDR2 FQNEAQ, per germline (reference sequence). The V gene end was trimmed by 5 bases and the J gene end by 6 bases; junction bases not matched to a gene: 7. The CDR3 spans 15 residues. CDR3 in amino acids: CASSSPGTGGDGYTF. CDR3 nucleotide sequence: TGTGCCAGCAGCAGCCCCGGGACAGGGGGCGATGGCTACACCTTC.

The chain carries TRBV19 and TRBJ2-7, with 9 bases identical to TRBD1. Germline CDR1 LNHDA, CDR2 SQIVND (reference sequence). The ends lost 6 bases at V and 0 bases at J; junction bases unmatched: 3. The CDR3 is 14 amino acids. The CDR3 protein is CASRGTGSSYEQYF. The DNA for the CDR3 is TGTGCCAGTAGGGGGACAGGGAGCTCCTACGAGCAGTACTTC.

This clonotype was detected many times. The CDR3, as DNA: TGTGCCAGCAGTTCCAAGGACGCGGACTACGAGCAGTACTTC. It yields the protein CASSSKDADYEQYF. The J gene is TRBJ2-7, the V gene TRBV27, with D unresolved. V dropped 4 bases and J dropped 3 bases, with 13 bases sitting between them. This CDR3 is built from 14 residues. Germline V gene lookup returns CDR1 MNHEY and CDR2 SMNVEV (reference sequence).

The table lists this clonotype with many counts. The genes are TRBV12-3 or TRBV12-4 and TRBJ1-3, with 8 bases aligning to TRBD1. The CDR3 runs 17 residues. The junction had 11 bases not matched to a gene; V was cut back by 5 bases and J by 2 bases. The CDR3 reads CASSPPGQALAGNTIYF. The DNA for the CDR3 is TGTGCCAGCAGTCCACCGGGACAGGCCCTGGCTGGAAACACCATATATTTT.

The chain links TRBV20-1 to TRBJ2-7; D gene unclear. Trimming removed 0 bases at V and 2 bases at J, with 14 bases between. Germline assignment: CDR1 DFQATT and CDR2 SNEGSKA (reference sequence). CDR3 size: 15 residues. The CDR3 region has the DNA TGCAGTGCTAGAGATCTTCTGGGGTTGACCTACGAGCAGTACTTC. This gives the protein CSARDLLGLTYEQYF.

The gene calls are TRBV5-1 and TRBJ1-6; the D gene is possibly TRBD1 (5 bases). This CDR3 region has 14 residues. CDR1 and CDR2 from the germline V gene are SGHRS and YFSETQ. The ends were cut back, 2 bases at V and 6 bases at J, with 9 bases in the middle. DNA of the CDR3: TGCGCCAGCAGCTTTGGGGGTTTTAATTCACCCCTCCACTTT. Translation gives CASSFGGFNSPLHF.

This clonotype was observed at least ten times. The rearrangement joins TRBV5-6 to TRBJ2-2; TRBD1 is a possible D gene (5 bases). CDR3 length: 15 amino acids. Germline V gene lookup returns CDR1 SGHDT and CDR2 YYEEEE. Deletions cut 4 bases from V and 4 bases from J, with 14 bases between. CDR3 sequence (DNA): TGTGCCAGCAGCCCCCGGACACTATCCACCGGGGAGCTGTTTTTT. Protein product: CASSPRTLSTGELFF.

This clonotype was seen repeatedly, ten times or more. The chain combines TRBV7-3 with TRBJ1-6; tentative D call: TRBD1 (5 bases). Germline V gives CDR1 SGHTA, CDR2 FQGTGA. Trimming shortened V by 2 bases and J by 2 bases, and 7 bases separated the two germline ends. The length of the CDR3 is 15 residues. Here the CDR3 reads CASSLQGTYNSPLHF. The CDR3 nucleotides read TGTGCCAGCAGCTTACAGGGTACCTATAATTCACCCCTCCACTTT.

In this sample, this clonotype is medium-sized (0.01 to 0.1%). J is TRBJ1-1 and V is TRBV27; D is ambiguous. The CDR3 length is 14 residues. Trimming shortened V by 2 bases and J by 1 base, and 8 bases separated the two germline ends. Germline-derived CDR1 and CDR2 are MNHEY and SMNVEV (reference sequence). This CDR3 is CASSLELGNTEAFF. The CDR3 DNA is TGTGCCAGCAGTTTAGAGCTGGGGAACACTGAAGCTTTCTTT.

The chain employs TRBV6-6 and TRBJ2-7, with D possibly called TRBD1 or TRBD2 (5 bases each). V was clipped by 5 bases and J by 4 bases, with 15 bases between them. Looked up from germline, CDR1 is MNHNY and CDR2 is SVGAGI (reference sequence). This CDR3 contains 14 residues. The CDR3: CASSPRDPSYEQYF. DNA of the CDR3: TGTGCCAGCAGTCCACGGGACCCCTCATACGAGCAGTACTTC.

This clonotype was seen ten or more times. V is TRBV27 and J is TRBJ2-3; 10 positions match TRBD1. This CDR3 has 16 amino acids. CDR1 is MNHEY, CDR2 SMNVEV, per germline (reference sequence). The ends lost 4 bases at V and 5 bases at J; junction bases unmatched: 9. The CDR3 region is CASSSSGTGERDTQYF. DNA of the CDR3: TGTGCCAGCAGTTCTTCCGGGACAGGGGAGCGAGATACGCAGTATTTT.

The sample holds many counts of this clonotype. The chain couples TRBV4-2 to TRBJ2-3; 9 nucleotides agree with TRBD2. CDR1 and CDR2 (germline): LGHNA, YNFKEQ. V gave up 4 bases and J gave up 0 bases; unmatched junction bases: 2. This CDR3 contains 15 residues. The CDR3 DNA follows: TGTGCCAGCAGCCTCGCGGGGGGGAGCACAGATACGCAGTATTTT. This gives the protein CASSLAGGSTDTQYF.

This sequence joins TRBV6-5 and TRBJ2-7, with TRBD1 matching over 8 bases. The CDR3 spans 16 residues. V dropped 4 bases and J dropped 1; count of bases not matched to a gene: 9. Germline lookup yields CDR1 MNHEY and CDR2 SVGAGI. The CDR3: CASSFLPGQASYEQYF. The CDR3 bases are TGTGCCAGCAGTTTCCTCCCGGGACAGGCTTCCTACGAGCAGTACTTC.

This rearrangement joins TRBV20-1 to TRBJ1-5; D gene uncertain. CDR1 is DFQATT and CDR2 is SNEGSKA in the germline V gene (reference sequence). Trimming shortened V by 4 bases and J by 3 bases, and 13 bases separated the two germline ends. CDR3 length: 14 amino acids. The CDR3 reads CSAKGGGLNQPQHF. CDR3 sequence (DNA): TGCAGTGCTAAAGGCGGAGGGCTCAATCAGCCCCAGCATTTT.

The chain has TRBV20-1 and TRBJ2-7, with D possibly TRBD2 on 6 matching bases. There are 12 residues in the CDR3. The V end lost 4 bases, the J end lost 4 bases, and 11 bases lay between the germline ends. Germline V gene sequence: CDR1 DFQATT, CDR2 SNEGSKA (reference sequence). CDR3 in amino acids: CSATGGEYEQYF. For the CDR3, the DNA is TGCAGTGCTACGGGCGGGGAATACGAGCAGTACTTC.